This TCR beta chain was sequenced during a study of identical twins. This CDR3 is 17 amino acids long. CDR1 MNHNS and CDR2 SASEGT come from the germline V gene. V gave up 4 bases and J gave up 5 bases; unmatched junction bases: 8. A universal primer site arose from template switching, and cDNA bore unique molecular identifiers. TCRdb reanalysed the 5' RACE reads using MiXCR and keeps one entry per CDR3 protein. This table has around 570,000 distinct CDR3 sequences, more than 9% appearing once. Study-wide findings and caveats: Partial confounding of zero-insertion analyses by invariant MAIT and iNKT cells was possible. Fewer insertions characterized abundant cord blood beta clonotypes, whereas memory repertoires showed none.

This clonotype was observed a handful of times. Its antigen is as yet unknown. Separately, the same data were catalogued under a study of yellow fever vaccine responses in identical twins.

This chain joins TRBV6-1 and TRBJ2-2, with 12 bases matching TRBD2. The sample consisted of PBMCs. The TCR was taken from a woman younger than 35 in good health. CDR3 residues: CASSAQTSGRVTGELFF. The CDR3 coding sequence is TGTGCCAGCAGTGCCCAGACTAGCGGGAGAGTTACCGGGGAGCTGTTTTTT.